The present entry profiles one T cell receptor (beta chain) with its context. This sample stems from a study of T cells in localized non-small cell lung cancer. Sequenced by immunoSEQ multiplex PCR; TCRdb stores in-frame clones only, minus some. The data hold about 62,000 clones, with roughly 76% observed a single time. Trimming shortened V by 3 bases and J by 6 bases, and 11 bases separated the two germline ends. Per the germline V gene, CDR1 is MGHDK and CDR2 is SYGVNS. The CDR3 contains 14 residues. The input for sequencing was PBMCs, taken before any cancer treatment. This receptor was taken from a man aged 40 to 69 with stage II lung adenocarcinoma. The chain couples TRBV25-1 to TRBJ1-4; D gene uncertain. DNA of the CDR3: TGTGCCAGCAGTGATGTAGGGAAAGATGAAAAACTGTTTTTT. This sequence encodes CASSDVGKDEKLFF.